Below, 27 T cell receptor beta chains from the same sample are listed, as sequenced in a study of shared clonotypes between healthy human individuals. Produced via immunoSEQ multiplex PCR; TCRdb's table is partial and in-frame only. The sample contains about 2.4 million clones, over 85% of which appear only once. The source material was naive CD4+ T cells from PBMCs. This sample's subset: CD45RA+ positively selected. Receptors were obtained from a young man in good health. Some clones in this sample may be carry-over from other donors' samples.

The genes are TRBV9 and TRBJ2-1, with no clear D. Germline V gene data show CDR1 as SGDLS and CDR2 as YYNGEE. Trimming shortened V by 2 bases and J by 4 bases, and 7 bases separated the two germline ends. The CDR3 is 13 amino acids. CDR3 nucleotides: TGTGCCAGCAGCGTCCAGGAGTACAATGAGCAGTTCTTC. The encoded protein is CASSVQEYNEQFF.

The CDR3 nucleotides are TGTGCCAGCAGCTTATGGACAGATACGCAGTATTTT. This gives the protein CASSLWTDTQYF. The genes are TRBV7-9 and TRBJ2-3; no clear D. Germline CDR1 is SEHNR and CDR2 is FQNEAQ (reference sequence). The V gene lost 2 bases and the J gene lost 3 bases, with 3 bases spanning the gap. The CDR3 runs 12 residues.

This clone was seen only a few times. Distinct nucleotide sequences in the sample also encode this CDR3. The chain couples TRBV2 to TRBJ1-2; tentatively, D is TRBD1 (5 bases). With 4 bases removed from V and 2 bases from J, the gap between germline ends came to 8 bases. The CDR3 loop spans 13 amino acids. Germline CDR1 is SNHLY and CDR2 is FYNNEI. CDR3 protein: CASSVDSNYGYTF. CDR3 sequence (DNA): TGTGCCAGCAGTGTTGACAGCAACTATGGCTACACCTTC.

Remarks on this clone: The sample holds other DNA sequences that translate to the same CDR3. The chain recombines TRBV7-2 with TRBJ1-2; D is undetermined. CDR3 length: 14 residues. V was shortened by 0 bases and J by 5 bases, with 10 bases between the two germline ends. CDR1 and CDR2 (germline): SGHTA, FQGNSA. CDR3 residues: CASSLAQRNYGYTF. Written as DNA, the CDR3 is TGTGCCAGCAGCTTAGCCCAGAGGAATTATGGCTACACCTTC.

This chain joins TRBV15 and TRBJ1-2; D unresolved. Per germline, CDR1 LNHNV and CDR2 YYDKDF (reference sequence). The CDR3 extends over 13 amino acids. Trimming removed 4 bases at V and 7 bases at J, with 13 bases between. CDR3 protein: CATSNPSRTGYTF. The CDR3, as DNA: TGTGCCACCAGCAACCCCTCCCGTACTGGCTACACCTTC. Supplemented by reference TRBV15 and TRBJ1-2, the full variable domain reads DAMVIQNPRYQVTQFGKPVTLSCSQTLNHNVMYWYQQKSSQAPKLLFHYYDKDFNNEADTPDNFQSRRPNTSFCFLDIRSPGLGDTAMYLCATSNPSRTGYTFGSGTRLTVV.

The J gene is TRBJ1-2, the V gene TRBV4-1; no clear D. V was pared by 2 bases and J by 7 bases, with 11 bases between. Germline lookup yields CDR1 MGHRA and CDR2 YSYEKL. The CDR3 is 13 residues long. CDR3 region: CASSQPGSGGYTF. CDR3 in DNA: TGCGCCAGCAGCCAACCGGGGAGCGGTGGCTACACCTTC.

The chain joins TRBV5-1 to TRBJ1-1, with 8 nucleotides matching TRBD1. The CDR3 is made up of 14 amino acids. V gave up 4 bases and J gave up 6 bases; unmatched junction bases: 8. Germline V gene data show CDR1 as SGHRS and CDR2 as YFSETQ. The CDR3 here is CASSTWTGSPEAFF. CDR3 DNA: TGCGCCAGCAGCACTTGGACAGGGAGTCCTGAAGCTTTCTTT.

This chain links TRBV6-6 with TRBJ1-4; 10 bases line up with TRBD1. CDR1 and CDR2 (germline): MNHNY, SVGAGI (reference sequence). After removal of 4 bases from V and 7 bases from J, the junction contained 6 bases not matched to a gene. The CDR3 contains 15 residues. The CDR3 reads CASSSTGQGREKLFF. The CDR3 bases are TGTGCCAGCAGTTCCACGGGACAGGGGCGTGAAAAACTGTTTTTT.

This rearrangement joins TRBV18 to TRBJ2-7, with D perhaps given as TRBD1 or TRBD2 (5 bases each). The CDR3 sequence is 14 residues long. V lost 6 bases and J 0 bases, leaving 12 bases between the germline ends. Germline-derived CDR1 and CDR2 are KGHSH and LQKENI. This CDR3 is CASSQTGTSYEQYF. DNA of the CDR3: TGTGCCAGCTCGCAAACCGGGACCTCCTACGAGCAGTACTTC.

The CDR3 sequence is CASSPQREAGVHEQFF. CDR3 nucleotides: TGTGCCAGCAGCCCCCAGCGGGAGGCGGGTGTACATGAGCAGTTCTTC. The V and J genes are TRBV14 and TRBJ2-1; 9 positions match TRBD2. The CDR3 extends over 16 amino acids. Germline CDR1 reads SGHDN; CDR2 reads FVKESK. V lost 4 bases to trimming and J lost 8 bases; unmatched junction nucleotides: 12.

V usage is TRBV28 and J usage is TRBJ2-7; TRBD1 matches 10 bases. The CDR3 sequence is 16 residues long. V trimming: 6 bases; J trimming: 8 bases; junction bases outside the gene matches: 16. Germline CDR1 is MDHEN and CDR2 is SYDVKM. CDR3 sequence (DNA): TGTGCCAGCAGACAGCCTCCCCCGGGACAGGGGAACAAGCAGTACTTC. It encodes CASRQPPPGQGNKQYF.

This clone was detected once. The chain joins TRBV9 to TRBJ2-1, with D possibly being TRBD1 or TRBD2 (5 bases each). The CDR3 totals 14 residues. Germline CDR1 is SGDLS and CDR2 is YYNGEE. Trimming left V 0 bases short and J 8 bases short, with 12 bases between. The CDR3 here is CASSVEGRGDEQFF. Written as DNA, the CDR3 is TGTGCCAGCAGCGTAGAAGGACGGGGCGATGAGCAGTTCTTC.

The chain employs TRBV11-2 and TRBJ2-4; D may be TRBD1 (6 bases). This CDR3 has 15 residues. The V end lost 5 bases, the J end lost 8 bases, and 19 bases lay between the germline ends. Per the germline V gene, CDR1 is SGHAT and CDR2 is FQNNGV. The CDR3 protein is CASSIHREIYDIQYF. The CDR3, as DNA: TGTGCCAGCAGCATTCACAGGGAGATATATGACATTCAGTACTTC. Based on the CDR3 plus reference TRBV11-2 and TRBJ2-4, the full variable domain is EAGVAQSPRYKIIEKRQSVAFWCNPISGHATLYWYQQILGQGPKLLIQFQNNGVVDDSQLPKDRFSAERLKGVDSTLKIQPAKLEDSAVYLCASSIHREIYDIQYFGAGTRLSVL.

This rearrangement joins TRBV6-6 to TRBJ1-2; TRBD1 matches at 9 bases. The CDR3 spans 14 residues. The germline gives CDR1 MNHNY, CDR2 SVGAGI (reference sequence). J was trimmed by 6 bases and V by 6 bases; bases with no gene match: 8. Here the CDR3 DNA reads TGTGCCAGCAGGGGGGACAGGGATGTTGATGGCTACACCTTC. This codes for CASRGDRDVDGYTF.

This chain uses TRBV7-2 with TRBJ2-7, with D possibly being TRBD2 (6 bases). Germline V lookup: CDR1 SGHTA, CDR2 FQGNSA. The CDR3 totals 18 residues. Trimming pared 0 bases from V and 4 bases from J, leaving 22 bases between. The CDR3 DNA reads TGTGCCAGCAGCTTAGCGCTGGCGGGGCAATTGATGGGGTACGAGCAGTACTTC. Its translation: CASSLALAGQLMGYEQYF. The full variable domain, completed using reference TRBV7-2 and TRBJ2-7, is GAGVSQSPSNKVTEKGKDVELRCDPISGHTALYWYRQSLGQGLEFLIYFQGNSAPDKSGLPSDRFSAERTGGSVSTLTIQRTQQEDSAVYLCASSLALAGQLMGYEQYFGPGTRLTVT.

The chain joins TRBV9 to TRBJ2-7; no definite D call. Trimming pared 0 bases from V and 3 bases from J, leaving 10 bases between. The CDR3 covers 14 residues. The germline V gene encodes CDR1 SGDLS and CDR2 YYNGEE. CDR3 amino acids: CASSVETEVYEQYF. CDR3 bases: TGTGCCAGCAGCGTAGAGACGGAAGTCTACGAGCAGTACTTC.

The rearrangement uses TRBV2 and TRBJ1-3; maybe TRBD1 (6 bases). Trimming cost V 6 bases and J 0 bases, with 18 bases left between them. This CDR3 region has 17 residues. The germline V gene has CDR1 SNHLY and CDR2 FYNNEI. CDR3 DNA: TGTGCCAGCAGCAACAGAGGGTTCAGGGGCTCTGGAAACACCATATATTTT. This gives the protein CASSNRGFRGSGNTIYF.

Details on this clone: The identical CDR3 is also encoded by other nucleotide sequences in the sample. The V gene is TRBV11-1, the J gene TRBJ1-2; 10 bases align to TRBD1. Trimming at V came to 5 bases and at J to 2 bases, leaving 2 bases not matched to a gene. Germline CDR1 reads SGHAT; CDR2 reads FQDESV (reference sequence). The length of the CDR3 is 14 residues. The CDR3 bases are TGTGCCAGCAGCCCGGGACAGGGGAACTATGGCTACACCTTC. This encodes CASSPGQGNYGYTF.

The V and J genes are TRBV28 and TRBJ2-7, with TRBD1 as a possible D gene (6 bases). V shed 5 bases and J shed 6 bases, with 23 bases lying between them. The CDR3 is made up of 16 amino acids. CDR1 is MDHEN and CDR2 is SYDVKM in the germline V gene. The CDR3 DNA sequence: TGTGCCAGCAGTCCAACCCCCGGCAGGGGAAGTGGCGAGCAGTACTTC. Translation: CASSPTPGRGSGEQYF.

The rearrangement uses TRBV4-1 and TRBJ2-3; perhaps TRBD2 as D (5 bases). The CDR3 is made up of 17 amino acids. The germline V and J ends were trimmed by 4 bases and 5 bases, with 22 bases remaining between them. CDR1 and CDR2 (germline): MGHRA, YSYEKL. CDR3 region: CASSPGPQRSREDTQYF. DNA for the CDR3: TGCGCCAGCAGCCCTGGGCCTCAGCGGAGCCGTGAAGATACGCAGTATTTT.

This rearrangement joins TRBV2 to TRBJ2-5; D ambiguous. Trimming stripped 7 bases from V and 5 bases from J, with 14 bases between. Looked up from germline, CDR1 is SNHLY and CDR2 is FYNNEI. This CDR3 is 13 amino acids long. The CDR3 coding sequence is TGTGCCAGCACTTGGAGAGAATGGGAGACCCAGTACTTC. Its protein product is CASTWREWETQYF.

V usage is TRBV7-3 and J usage is TRBJ2-5; TRBD1 or TRBD2 may be the D gene (5 bases each). The CDR3 has 16 residues. Trimming left V 0 bases short and J 4 bases short, with 15 bases between. Germline V gene lookup returns CDR1 SGHTA and CDR2 FQGTGA. The CDR3 region has the DNA TGTGCCAGCAGCTTAACGGGGCGGGTCGGGGCAGAGACCCAGTACTTC. This encodes CASSLTGRVGAETQYF.

The rearrangement joins TRBV6-5 to TRBJ2-1, with D perhaps matching TRBD2 (5 bases). Trimming stripped 6 bases from V and 9 bases from J, with 18 bases between. CDR3 length: 14 amino acids. Germline V gene lookup returns CDR1 MNHEY and CDR2 SVGAGI. CDR3 sequence (DNA): TGTGCCAGCAGACAGCAGACTCCGGCGGGTGAGCAGTTCTTC. This encodes CASRQQTPAGEQFF.

The chain has TRBV1 and TRBJ2-3. TRBV1 is a pseudogene locus. This CDR3 is built from 15 residues. The CDR3 bases are TGCACCAGCAGCCAAGATATCGCTAGCACAGATACGCAGTATTTT. Protein: CTSSQDIASTDTQYF.

The rearrangement joins TRBV11-2 to TRBJ2-2; TRBD2 matches at 8 bases. This CDR3 comprises 17 residues. Trimming removed 6 bases from V and 2 bases from J; junction bases left unmatched: 11. Germline-derived CDR1 and CDR2 are SGHAT and FQNNGV. CDR3 loop: CASRSHSGDYNTGELFF. CDR3 in DNA: TGTGCCAGCAGATCTCATAGCGGGGACTACAACACCGGGGAGCTGTTTTTT.

On this clone: Within the sample, other DNA sequences also encode this same CDR3. The V call is TRBV29-1, the J call TRBJ2-2, with TRBD2 identical over 11 bases. The germline V gene encodes CDR1 SQVTM and CDR2 ANQGSEA. CDR3 size: 15 residues. V shed 6 bases and J 4 bases; nucleotides not matched to a gene: 7. The CDR3, as DNA: TGCAGCGTCGCAGGGACTAGCGGAGTCACCGGGGAGCTGTTTTTT. It yields the protein CSVAGTSGVTGELFF.

The chain employs TRBV19 and TRBJ1-5; D not resolved. Deletions cut 5 bases from V and 0 bases from J, with 8 bases between. CDR1 and CDR2 from the germline V gene are LNHDA and SQIVND (reference sequence). There are 14 residues in the CDR3. DNA for the CDR3: TGTGCCAGTAGTCCAAATTATAGCAATCAGCCCCAGCATTTT. It codes for CASSPNYSNQPQHF. Full variable domain (rest looked up from reference TRBV19 and TRBJ1-5): DGGITQSPKYLFRKEGQNVTLSCEQNLNHDAMYWYRQDPGQGLRLIYYSQIVNDFQKGDIAEGYSVSREKKESFPLTVTSAQKNPTAFYLCASSPNYSNQPQHFGDGTRLSIL.